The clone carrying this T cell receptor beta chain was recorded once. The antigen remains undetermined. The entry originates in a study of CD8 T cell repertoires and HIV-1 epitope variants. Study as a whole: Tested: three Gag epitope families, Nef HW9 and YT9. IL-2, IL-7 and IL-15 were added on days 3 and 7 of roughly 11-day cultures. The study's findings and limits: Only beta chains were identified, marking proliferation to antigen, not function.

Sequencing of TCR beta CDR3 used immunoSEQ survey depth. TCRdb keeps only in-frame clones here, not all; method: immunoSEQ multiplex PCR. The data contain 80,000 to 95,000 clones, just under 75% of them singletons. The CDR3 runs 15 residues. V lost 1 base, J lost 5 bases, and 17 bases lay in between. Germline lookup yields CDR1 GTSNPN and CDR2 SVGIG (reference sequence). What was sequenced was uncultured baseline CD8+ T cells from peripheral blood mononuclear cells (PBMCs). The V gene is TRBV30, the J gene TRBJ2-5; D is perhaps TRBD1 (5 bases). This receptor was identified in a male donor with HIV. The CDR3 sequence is CAWSEGQGTLETQYF. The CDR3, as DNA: TGTGCCTGGAGTGAGGGTCAGGGAACGTTGGAGACCCAGTACTTC.